This record looks at one T cell receptor beta chain sequence and its context. What it binds is unknown. These data belong to a study of cytomegalovirus exposure and HLA in healthy donors. Findings and caveats of the study: In a later analysis, the majority of CMV-associated beta chains seemingly showed HLA restriction.

The primer mix had 60 Vbeta and 13 Jbeta primers. The protocol was immunoSEQ multiplex PCR, while the TCRdb copy is restricted to in-frame clones and leaves out a portion. Among roughly 160,000 clones, over 60% were seen once, and the ten largest hold over 11%. Germline CDR1 MNHNS, CDR2 SASEGT. CDR3 length equals 14 residues. Trimming took 5 bases from V and 6 from J; bases not matched to a gene: 6. The receptor was derived from a man aged 50-60 years in good health and CMV-seropositive. V is TRBV6-1 and J is TRBJ2-4, with TRBD1 identical over 8 bases. Sample: PBMCs. As DNA, the CDR3 is TGTGCCAGCAGTTCCGACAGGGGAGGAAACATTCAGTACTTC. It translates to CASSSDRGGNIQYF.